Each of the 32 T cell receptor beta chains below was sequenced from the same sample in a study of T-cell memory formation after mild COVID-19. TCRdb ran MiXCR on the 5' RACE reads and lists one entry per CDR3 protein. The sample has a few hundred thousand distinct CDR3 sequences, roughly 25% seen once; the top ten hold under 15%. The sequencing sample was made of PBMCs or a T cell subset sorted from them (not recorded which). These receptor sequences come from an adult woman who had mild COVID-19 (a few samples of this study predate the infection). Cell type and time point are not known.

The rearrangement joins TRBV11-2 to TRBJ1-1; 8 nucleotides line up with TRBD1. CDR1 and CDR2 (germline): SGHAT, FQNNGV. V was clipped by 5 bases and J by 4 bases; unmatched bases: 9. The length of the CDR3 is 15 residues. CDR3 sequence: CASSHTGGGLTEAFF. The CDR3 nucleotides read TGTGCCAGCAGCCATACAGGGGGAGGGCTCACTGAAGCTTTCTTT.

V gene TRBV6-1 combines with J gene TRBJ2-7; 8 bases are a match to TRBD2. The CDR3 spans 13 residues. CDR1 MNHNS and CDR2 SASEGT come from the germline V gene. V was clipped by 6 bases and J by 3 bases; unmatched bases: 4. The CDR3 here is CASRSGLVYEQYF. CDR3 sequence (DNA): TGTGCCAGCAGATCGGGACTAGTCTACGAGCAGTACTTC.

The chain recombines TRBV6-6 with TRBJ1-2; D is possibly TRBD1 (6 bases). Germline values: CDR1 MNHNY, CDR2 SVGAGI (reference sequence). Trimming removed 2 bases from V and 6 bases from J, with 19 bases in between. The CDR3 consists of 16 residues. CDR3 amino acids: CASSYGGRVESNGYTF. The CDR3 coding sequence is TGTGCCAGCAGTTACGGGGGCCGGGTTGAGTCGAATGGCTACACCTTC.

The CDR3 loop reads CASSQVSGQKYYEQYF. CDR3 sequence (DNA): TGTGCCAGCAGCCAAGTTTCGGGACAGAAATACTACGAGCAGTACTTC. This sequence joins TRBV3-1 and TRBJ2-7, with 7 bases that match TRBD1. Germline assignment: CDR1 LGHDT and CDR2 YNNKEL (reference sequence). This CDR3 is built from 16 residues. V shed 1 base, J shed 3 bases, and the junction held 9 bases outside the gene matches.

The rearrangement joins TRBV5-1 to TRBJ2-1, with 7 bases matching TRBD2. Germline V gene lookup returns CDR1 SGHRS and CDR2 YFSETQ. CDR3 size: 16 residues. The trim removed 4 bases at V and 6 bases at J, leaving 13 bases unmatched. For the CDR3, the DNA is TGCGCCAGCAGCCCCTGGTCGACGGGAGGCCCCAATGAGCAGTTCTTC. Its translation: CASSPWSTGGPNEQFF.

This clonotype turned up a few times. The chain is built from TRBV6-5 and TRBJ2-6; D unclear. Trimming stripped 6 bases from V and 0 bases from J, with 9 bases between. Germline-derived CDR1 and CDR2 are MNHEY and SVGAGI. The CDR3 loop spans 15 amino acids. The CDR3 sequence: CASRLRISGANVLTF. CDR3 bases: TGTGCCAGCAGGCTACGGATCTCTGGGGCCAACGTCCTGACTTTC.

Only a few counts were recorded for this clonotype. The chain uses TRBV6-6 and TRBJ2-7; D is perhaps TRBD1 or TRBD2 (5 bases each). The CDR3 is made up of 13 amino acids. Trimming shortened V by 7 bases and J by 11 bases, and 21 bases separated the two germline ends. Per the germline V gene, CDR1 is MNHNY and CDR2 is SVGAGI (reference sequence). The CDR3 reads CASTHLRDRIKYF. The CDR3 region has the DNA TGTGCCAGCACCCATCTCCGGGACCGAATTAAGTACTTC.

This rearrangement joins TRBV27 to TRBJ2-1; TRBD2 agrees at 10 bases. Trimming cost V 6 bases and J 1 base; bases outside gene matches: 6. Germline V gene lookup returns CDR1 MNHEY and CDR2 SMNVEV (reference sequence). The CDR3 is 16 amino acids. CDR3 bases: TGTGCCAGCAGCCCCCAGCGGGGGGGTTCCTACAATGAGCAGTTCTTC. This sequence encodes CASSPQRGGSYNEQFF.

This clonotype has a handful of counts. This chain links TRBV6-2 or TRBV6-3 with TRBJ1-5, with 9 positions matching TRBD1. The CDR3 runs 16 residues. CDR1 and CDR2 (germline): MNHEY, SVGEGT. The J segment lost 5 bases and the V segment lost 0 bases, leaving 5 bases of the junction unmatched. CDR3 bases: TGTGCCAGCAGTTACTCCCCCGGGACAGGGTATCAGCCCCAGCATTTT. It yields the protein CASSYSPGTGYQPQHF.

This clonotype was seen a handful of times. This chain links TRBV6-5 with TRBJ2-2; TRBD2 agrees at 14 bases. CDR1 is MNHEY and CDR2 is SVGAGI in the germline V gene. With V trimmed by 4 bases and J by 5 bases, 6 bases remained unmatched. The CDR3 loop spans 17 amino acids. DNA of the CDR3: TGTGCCAGCAGTTTCGGACTAGCGGGAGGAGGGACCGGGGAGCTGTTTTTT. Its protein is CASSFGLAGGGTGELFF.

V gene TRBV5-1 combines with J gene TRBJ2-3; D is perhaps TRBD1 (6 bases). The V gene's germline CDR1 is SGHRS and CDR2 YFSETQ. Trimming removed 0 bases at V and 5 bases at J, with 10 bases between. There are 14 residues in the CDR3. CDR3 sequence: CASSLDRVEDTQYF. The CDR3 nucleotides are TGCGCCAGCAGCTTGGACAGGGTAGAAGATACGCAGTATTTT.

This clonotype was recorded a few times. CDR3: CASRTDWDRVETQYF. DNA of the CDR3: TGTGCCAGCAGGACGGACTGGGACCGTGTGGAGACCCAGTACTTC. The V gene is TRBV6-5, the J gene TRBJ2-5; the D call may be TRBD1 or TRBD2 (5 bases each). CDR3 length equals 15 residues. Germline CDR1 is MNHEY and CDR2 is SVGAGI. The germline V and J ends were trimmed by 6 bases and 5 bases, with 19 bases remaining between them.

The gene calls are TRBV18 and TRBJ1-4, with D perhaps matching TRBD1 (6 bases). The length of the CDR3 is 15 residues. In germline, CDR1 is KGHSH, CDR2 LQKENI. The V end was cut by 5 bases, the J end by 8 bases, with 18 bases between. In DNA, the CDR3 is TGTGCCAGCTCAACCCTAGCACAGGGAGGAGAAAAACTGTTTTTT. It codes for CASSTLAQGGEKLFF.

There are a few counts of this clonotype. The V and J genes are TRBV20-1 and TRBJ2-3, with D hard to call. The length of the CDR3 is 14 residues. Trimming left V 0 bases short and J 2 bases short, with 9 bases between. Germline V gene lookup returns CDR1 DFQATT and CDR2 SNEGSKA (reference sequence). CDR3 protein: CSAREQDATDTQYF. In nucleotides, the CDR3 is TGCAGTGCTAGAGAACAAGACGCCACAGATACGCAGTATTTT.

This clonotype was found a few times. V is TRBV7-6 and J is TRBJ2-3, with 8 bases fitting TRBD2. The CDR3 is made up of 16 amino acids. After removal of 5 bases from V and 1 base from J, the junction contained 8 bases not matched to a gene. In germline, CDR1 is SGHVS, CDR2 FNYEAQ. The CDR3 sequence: CASSTTGTRGTDTQYF. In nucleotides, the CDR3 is TGTGCCAGCAGCACAACCGGGACTAGGGGCACAGATACGCAGTATTTT.

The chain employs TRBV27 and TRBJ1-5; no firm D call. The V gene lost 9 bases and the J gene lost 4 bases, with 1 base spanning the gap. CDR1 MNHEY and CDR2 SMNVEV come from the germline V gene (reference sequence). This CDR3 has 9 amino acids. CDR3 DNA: TGTGCCAGGAATCAGCCCCAGCATTTT. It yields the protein CARNQPQHF.

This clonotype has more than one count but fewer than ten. The CDR3 protein is CASSQGYPGRAYF. CDR3 bases: TGTGCCAGCAGCCAAGGTTACCCAGGCCGTGCGTACTTC. The chain links TRBV14 to TRBJ2-7; D unresolved. CDR3 length: 13 amino acids. Trimming shortened V by 1 base and J by 12 bases, and 16 bases separated the two germline ends. Germline V lookup: CDR1 SGHDN, CDR2 FVKESK.

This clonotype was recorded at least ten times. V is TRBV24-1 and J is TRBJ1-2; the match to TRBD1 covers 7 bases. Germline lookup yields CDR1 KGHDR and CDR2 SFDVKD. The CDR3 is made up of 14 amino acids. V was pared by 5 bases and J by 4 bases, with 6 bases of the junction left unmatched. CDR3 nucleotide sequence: TGTGCCACCAGTGCCTCGGGACAGATCTATGGCTACACCTTC. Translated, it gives CATSASGQIYGYTF.

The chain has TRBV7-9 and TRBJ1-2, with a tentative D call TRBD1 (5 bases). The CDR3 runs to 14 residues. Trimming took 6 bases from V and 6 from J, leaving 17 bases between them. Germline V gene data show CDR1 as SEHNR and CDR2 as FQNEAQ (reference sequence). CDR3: CASSSTLQGNGYTF. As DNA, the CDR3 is TGTGCCAGCAGTTCTACCCTCCAGGGAAATGGCTACACCTTC.

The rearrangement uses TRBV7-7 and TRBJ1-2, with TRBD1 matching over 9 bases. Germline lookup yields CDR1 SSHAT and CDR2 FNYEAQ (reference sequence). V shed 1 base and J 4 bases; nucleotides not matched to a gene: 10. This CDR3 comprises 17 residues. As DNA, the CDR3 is TGTGCCAGCAGCTTAGACTCGTTAACAGGGGGCTTCTATGGCTACACCTTC. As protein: CASSLDSLTGGFYGYTF.

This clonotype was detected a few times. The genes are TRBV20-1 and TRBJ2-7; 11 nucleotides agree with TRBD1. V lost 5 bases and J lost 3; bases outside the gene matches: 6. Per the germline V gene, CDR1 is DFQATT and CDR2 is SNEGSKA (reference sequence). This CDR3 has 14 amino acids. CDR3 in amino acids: CSAPGTGGIYEQYF. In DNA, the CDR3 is TGCAGTGCTCCCGGGACAGGGGGTATCTACGAGCAGTACTTC.

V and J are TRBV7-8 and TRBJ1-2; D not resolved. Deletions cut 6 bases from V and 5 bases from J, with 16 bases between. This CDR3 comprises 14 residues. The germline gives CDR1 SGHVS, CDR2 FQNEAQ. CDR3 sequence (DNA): TGTGCCAGCAGTTTCCCCGGGAGCTTATATGGCTACACCTTC. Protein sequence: CASSFPGSLYGYTF.

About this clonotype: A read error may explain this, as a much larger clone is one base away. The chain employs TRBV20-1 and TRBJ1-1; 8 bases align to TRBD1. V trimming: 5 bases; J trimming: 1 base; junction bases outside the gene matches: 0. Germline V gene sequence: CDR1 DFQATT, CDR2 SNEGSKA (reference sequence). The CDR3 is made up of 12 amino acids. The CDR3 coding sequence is TGCAGTGCTGGACAGGGGAACACTGAAGCTTTCTTT. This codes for CSAGQGNTEAFF.

This CDR3 reads CASSQEVAGVTGELFF. In nucleotides, the CDR3 is TGCGCCAGCAGCCAAGAGGTAGCGGGGGTCACCGGGGAGCTGTTTTTT. This chain connects TRBV4-1 to TRBJ2-2; 9 positions match TRBD2. V lost 0 bases, J lost 4 bases, and 3 bases stayed unmatched. CDR1 is MGHRA, CDR2 YSYEKL, per germline. This CDR3 has 16 residues.

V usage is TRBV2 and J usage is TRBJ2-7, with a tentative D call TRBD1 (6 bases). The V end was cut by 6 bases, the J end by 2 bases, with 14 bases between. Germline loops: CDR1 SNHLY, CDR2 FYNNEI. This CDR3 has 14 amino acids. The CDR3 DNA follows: TGTGCCAGCAGAGCAGGGGTAGGAACCTACGAGCAGTACTTC. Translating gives CASRAGVGTYEQYF.

CDR3 region: CASSQGGVAKNIQYF. The CDR3 nucleotides are TGTGCCAGCAGCCAGGGTGGAGTAGCCAAAAACATTCAGTACTTC. The J gene is TRBJ2-4, the V gene TRBV3-1; D is unresolved. Germline CDR1 and CDR2: LGHDT and YNNKEL (reference sequence). There are 15 residues in the CDR3. Trimming stripped 3 bases from V and 0 bases from J, with 9 bases between.

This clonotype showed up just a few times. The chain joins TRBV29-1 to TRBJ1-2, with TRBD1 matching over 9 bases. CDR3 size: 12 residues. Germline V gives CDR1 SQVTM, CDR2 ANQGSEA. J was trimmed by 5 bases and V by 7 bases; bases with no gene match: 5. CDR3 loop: CSDVDRGYGYTF. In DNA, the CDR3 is TGCAGCGATGTGGACAGGGGATATGGCTACACCTTC.

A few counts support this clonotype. As DNA, the CDR3 is TGCGCCAGCAGCCGCCCCGGGGGAACAGATACGCAGTATTTT. Protein product: CASSRPGGTDTQYF. V and J are TRBV4-1 and TRBJ2-3; TRBD2 might be the D (6 bases). The ends were cut back, 4 bases at V and 3 bases at J, with 11 bases in the middle. The CDR3 contains 14 residues. Germline-derived CDR1 and CDR2 are MGHRA and YSYEKL.

CDR3 bases: TGCAGTGCTAGAGCCACAGGGCTAGTTCAGACCCAGTACTTC. This sequence encodes CSARATGLVQTQYF. V usage is TRBV20-1 and J usage is TRBJ2-5; tentative D call: TRBD1 (6 bases). V was clipped by 1 base and J by 6 bases, with 15 bases between them. This CDR3 has 14 amino acids. CDR1 and CDR2 from the germline V gene are DFQATT and SNEGSKA (reference sequence).

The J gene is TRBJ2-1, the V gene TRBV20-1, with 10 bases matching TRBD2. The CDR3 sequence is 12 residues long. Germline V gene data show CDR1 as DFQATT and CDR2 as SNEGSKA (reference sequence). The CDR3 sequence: CRPSGGHNEQFF. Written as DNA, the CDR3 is TGCAGACCTAGCGGGGGACACAATGAGCAGTTCTTC.

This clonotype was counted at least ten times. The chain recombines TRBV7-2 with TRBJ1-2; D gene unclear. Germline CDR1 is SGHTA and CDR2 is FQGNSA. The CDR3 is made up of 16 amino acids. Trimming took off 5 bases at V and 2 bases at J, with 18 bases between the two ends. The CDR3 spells CASSPDAGSPNYGYTF. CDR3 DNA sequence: TGTGCCAGCAGCCCGGACGCTGGATCCCCAAACTATGGCTACACCTTC.

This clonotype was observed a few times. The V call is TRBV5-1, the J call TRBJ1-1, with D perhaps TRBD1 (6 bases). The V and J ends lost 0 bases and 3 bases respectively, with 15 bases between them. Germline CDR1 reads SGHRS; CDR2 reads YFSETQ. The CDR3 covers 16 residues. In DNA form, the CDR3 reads TGCGCCAGCAGCTTGGAGCAGGGGATAGGGTACACTGAAGCTTTCTTT. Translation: CASSLEQGIGYTEAFF.